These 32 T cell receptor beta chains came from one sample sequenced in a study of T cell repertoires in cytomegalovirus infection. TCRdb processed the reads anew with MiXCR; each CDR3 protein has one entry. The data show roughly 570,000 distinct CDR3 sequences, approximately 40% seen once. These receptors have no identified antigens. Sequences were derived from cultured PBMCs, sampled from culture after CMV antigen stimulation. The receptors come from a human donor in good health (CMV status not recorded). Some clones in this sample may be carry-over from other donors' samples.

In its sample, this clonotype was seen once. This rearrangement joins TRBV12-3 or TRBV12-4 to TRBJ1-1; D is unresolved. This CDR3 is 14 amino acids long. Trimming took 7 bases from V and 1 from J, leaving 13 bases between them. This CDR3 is CASTLTNSNTEAFF. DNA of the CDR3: TGTGCCAGCACCTTAACAAATTCGAACACTGAAGCTTTCTTT.

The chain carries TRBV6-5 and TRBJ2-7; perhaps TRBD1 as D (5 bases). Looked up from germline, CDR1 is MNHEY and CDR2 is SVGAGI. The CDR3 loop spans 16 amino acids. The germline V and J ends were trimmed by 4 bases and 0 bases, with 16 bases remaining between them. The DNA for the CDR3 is TGTGCCAGCAGTTCCTACCAGGGAAGAATCTCCTACGAGCAGTACTTC. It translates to CASSSYQGRISYEQYF.

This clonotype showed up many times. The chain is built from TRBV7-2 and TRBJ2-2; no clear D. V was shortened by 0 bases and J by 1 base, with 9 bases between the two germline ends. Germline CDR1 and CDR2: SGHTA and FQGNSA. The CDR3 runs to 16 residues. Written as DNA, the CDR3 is TGTGCCAGCAGCTTAGCTTCTCTATTGAACACCGGGGAGCTGTTTTTT. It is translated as CASSLASLLNTGELFF.

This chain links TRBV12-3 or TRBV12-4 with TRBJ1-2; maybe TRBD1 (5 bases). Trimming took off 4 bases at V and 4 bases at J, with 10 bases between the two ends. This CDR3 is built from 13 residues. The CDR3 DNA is TGTGCCAGCAGTTCGGTCGGGGGCTATGGCTACACCTTC. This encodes CASSSVGGYGYTF.

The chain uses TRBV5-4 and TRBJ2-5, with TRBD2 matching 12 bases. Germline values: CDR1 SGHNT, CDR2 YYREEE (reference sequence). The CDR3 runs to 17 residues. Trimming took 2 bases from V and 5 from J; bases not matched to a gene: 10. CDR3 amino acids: CASSFSLAGGPRETQYF. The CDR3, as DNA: TGTGCCAGCAGCTTCTCCCTAGCGGGGGGGCCGAGGGAGACCCAGTACTTC. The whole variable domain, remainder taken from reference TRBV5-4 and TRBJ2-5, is ETGVTQSPTHLIKTRGQQVTLRCSSQSGHNTVSWYQQALGQGPQFIFQYYREEENGRGNFPPRFSGLQFPNYSSELNVNALELDDSALYLCASSFSLAGGPRETQYFGPGTRLLVL.

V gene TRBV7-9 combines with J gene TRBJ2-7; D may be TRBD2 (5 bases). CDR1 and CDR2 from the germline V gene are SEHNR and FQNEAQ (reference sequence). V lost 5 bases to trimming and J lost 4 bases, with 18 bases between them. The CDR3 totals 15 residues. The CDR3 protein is CASSEIPGRRYEQYF. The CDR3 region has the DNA TGTGCCAGCAGCGAAATACCGGGAAGAAGGTACGAGCAGTACTTC.

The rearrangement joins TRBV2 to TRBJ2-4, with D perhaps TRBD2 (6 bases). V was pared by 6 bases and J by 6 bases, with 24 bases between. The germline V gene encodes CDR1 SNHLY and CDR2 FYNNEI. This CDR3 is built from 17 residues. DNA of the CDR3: TGTGCCAGCAGCCCCGCGGGGCGGGACGGGCCACGAAACATTCAGTACTTC. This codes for CASSPAGRDGPRNIQYF.

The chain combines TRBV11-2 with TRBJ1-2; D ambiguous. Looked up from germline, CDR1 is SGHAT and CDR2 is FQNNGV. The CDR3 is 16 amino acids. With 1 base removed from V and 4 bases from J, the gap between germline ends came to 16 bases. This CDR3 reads CASSLGSVGFGYGYTF. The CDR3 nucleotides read TGTGCCAGCAGCTTAGGGTCGGTGGGGTTTGGCTATGGCTACACCTTC.

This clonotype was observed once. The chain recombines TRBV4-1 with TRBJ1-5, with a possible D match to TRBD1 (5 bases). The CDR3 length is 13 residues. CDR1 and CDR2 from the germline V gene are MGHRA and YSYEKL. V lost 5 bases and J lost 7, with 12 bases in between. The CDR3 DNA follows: TGCGCCAGCAGCGCCGGGACGTGGCAGCCCCAGCATTTT. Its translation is CASSAGTWQPQHF.

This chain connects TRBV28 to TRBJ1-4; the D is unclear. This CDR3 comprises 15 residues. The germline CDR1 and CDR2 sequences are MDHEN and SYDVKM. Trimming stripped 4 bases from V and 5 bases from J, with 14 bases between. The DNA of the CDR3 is TGTGCCAGCAGTTCCCTCGGAGGGATAAATGAAAAACTGTTTTTT. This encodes CASSSLGGINEKLFF.

The CDR3: CASSLQGGKNEQFF. CDR3 in DNA: TGTGCCAGCAGCCTTCAGGGGGGCAAAAATGAGCAGTTCTTC. V is TRBV7-6 and J is TRBJ2-1; perhaps TRBD1 as D (7 bases). Trimming left V 5 bases short and J 7 bases short, with 15 bases between. The germline V gene has CDR1 SGHVS and CDR2 FNYEAQ. There are 14 residues in the CDR3.

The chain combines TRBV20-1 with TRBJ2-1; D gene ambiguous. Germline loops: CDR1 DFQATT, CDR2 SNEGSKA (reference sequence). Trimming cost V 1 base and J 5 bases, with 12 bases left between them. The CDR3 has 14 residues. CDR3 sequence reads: CSARALAQNNEQFF. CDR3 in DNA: TGCAGTGCTAGAGCCCTGGCGCAGAACAATGAGCAGTTCTTC.

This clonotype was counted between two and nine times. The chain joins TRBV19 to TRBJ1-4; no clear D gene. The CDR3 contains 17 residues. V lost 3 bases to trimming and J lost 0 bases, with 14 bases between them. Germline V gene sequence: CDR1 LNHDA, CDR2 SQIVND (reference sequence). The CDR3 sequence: CASSIRTRGATNEKLFF. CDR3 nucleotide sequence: TGTGCCAGTAGTATTCGGACCCGTGGAGCAACTAATGAAAAACTGTTTTTT.

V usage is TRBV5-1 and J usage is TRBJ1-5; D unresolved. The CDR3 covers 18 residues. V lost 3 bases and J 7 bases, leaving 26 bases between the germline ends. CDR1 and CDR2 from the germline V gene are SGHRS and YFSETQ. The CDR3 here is CASSSSAPVSLPQQPQHF. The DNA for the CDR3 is TGCGCCAGCAGCTCATCCGCCCCAGTCAGTCTACCCCAACAGCCCCAGCATTTT.

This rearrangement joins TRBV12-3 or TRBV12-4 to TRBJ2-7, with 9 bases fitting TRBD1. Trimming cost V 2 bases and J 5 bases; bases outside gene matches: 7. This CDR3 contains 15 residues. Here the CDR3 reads CASSLSQGAMDEQYF. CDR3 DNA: TGTGCCAGCAGTTTATCACAGGGGGCTATGGACGAGCAGTACTTC.

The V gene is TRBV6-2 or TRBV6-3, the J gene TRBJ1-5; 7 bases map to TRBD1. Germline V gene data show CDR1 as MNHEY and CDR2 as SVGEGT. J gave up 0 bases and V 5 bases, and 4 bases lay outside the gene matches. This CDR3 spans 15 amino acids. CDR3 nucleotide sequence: TGTGCCAGCAGTCGACAGGGTTATAGCAATCAGCCCCAGCATTTT. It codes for CASSRQGYSNQPQHF.

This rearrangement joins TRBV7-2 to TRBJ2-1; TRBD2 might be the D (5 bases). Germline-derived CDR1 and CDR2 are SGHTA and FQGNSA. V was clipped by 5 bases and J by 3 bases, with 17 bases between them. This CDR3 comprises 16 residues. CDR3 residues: CASSPRDSEFYNEQFF. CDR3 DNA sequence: TGTGCCAGCAGCCCCCGTGATAGCGAGTTCTACAATGAGCAGTTCTTC.

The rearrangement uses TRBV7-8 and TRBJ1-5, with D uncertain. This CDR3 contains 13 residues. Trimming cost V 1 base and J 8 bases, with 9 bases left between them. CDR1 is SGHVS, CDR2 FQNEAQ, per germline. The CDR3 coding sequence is TGTGCCAGCAGCTTAGGGGAATTGAAGCCCCAGCATTTT. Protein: CASSLGELKPQHF.

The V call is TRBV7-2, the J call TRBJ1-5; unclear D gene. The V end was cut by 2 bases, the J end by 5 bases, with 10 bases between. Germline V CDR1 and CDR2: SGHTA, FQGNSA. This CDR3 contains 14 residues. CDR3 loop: CASSLSRFDQPQHF. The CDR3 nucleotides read TGTGCCAGCAGCTTAAGCAGGTTCGATCAGCCCCAGCATTTT.

DNA for the CDR3: TGTGCCAGCAGTGAATATGAACCGACCAATGAGCAGTTCTTC. It yields the protein CASSEYEPTNEQFF. The chain has TRBV25-1 and TRBJ2-1; D remains unclear. Trimming left V 0 bases short and J 6 bases short, with 9 bases between. Germline V CDR1 and CDR2: MGHDK, SYGVNS. The CDR3 has 14 residues.

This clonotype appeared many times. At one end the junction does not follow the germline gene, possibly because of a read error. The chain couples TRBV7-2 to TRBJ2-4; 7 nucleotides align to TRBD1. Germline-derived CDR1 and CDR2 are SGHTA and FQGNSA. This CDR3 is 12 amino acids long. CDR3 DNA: TGTGCCAGCAGTCTTACCGGGACAGTTTCTATCTTC. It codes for CASSLTGTVSIF.

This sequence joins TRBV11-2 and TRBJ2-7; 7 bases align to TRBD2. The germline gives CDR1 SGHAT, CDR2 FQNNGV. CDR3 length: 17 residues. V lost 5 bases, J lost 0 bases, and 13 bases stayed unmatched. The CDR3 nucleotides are TGTGCCAGCAGCCCACCGATGGGACTATCCAACTCCTACGAGCAGTACTTC. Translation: CASSPPMGLSNSYEQYF.

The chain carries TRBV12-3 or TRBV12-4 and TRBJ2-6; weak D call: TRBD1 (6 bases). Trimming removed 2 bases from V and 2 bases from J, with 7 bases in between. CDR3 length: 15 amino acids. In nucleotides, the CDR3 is TGTGCCAGCAGTTTAAGGACAGCTGGGGCCAACGTCCTGACTTTC. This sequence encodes CASSLRTAGANVLTF.

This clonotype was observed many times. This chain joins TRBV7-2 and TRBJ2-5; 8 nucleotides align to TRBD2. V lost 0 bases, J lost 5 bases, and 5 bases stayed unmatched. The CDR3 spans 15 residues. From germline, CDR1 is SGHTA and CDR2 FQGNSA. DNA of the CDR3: TGTGCCAGCAGCTTAGCCCCGGGGGGGCTGGAGACCCAGTACTTC. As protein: CASSLAPGGLETQYF.

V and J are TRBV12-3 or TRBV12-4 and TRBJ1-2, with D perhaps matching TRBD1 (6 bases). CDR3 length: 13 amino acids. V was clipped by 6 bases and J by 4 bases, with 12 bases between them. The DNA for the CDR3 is TGTGCCAGCAGCCGGGGCAGGGGCTATGGCTACACCTTC. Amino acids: CASSRGRGYGYTF.

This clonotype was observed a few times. CDR3 protein: CASSLDPSGELFF. CDR3 nucleotides: TGTGCCAGCAGCTTAGATCCCTCCGGGGAGCTGTTTTTT. The chain carries TRBV7-2 and TRBJ2-2; no clear D. The germline CDR1 and CDR2 sequences are SGHTA and FQGNSA. The CDR3 length is 13 residues. V was pared by 1 base and J by 6 bases, with 6 bases between.

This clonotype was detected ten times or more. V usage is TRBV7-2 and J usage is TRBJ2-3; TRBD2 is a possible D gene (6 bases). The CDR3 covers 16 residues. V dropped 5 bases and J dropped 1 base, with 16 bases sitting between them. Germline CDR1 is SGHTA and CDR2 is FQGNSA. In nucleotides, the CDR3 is TGTGCCAGCAGCGGGGGGTCGGGAGCCGGCACAGATACGCAGTATTTT. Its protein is CASSGGSGAGTDTQYF.

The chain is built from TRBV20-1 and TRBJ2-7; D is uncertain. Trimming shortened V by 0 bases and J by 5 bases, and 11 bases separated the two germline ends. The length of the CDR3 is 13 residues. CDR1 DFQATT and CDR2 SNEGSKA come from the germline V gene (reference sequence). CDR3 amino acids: CSARDSGSHEQYF. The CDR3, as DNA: TGCAGTGCTAGAGATTCCGGGTCCCACGAGCAGTACTTC.

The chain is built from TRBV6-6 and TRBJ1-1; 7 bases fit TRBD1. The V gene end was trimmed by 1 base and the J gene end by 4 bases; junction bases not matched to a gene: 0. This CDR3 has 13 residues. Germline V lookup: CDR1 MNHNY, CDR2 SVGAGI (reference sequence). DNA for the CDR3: TGTGCCAGCAGTTACTACAGGGGCACTGAAGCTTTCTTT. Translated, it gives CASSYYRGTEAFF.

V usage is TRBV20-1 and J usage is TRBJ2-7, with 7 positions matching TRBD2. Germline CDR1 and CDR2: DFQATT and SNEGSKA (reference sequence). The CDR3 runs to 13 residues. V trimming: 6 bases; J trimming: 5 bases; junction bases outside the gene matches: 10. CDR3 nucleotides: TGCAGTGCCCCGAGGCGGGAGTCGGACGAGCAGTACTTC. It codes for CSAPRRESDEQYF.

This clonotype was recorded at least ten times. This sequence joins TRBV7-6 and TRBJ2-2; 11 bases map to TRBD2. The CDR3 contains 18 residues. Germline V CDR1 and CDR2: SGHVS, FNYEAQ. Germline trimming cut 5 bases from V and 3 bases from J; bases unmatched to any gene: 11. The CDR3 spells CASSPRPGTSGYTGELFF. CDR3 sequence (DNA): TGTGCCAGCAGCCCCCGCCCAGGGACTAGCGGATACACCGGGGAGCTGTTTTTT.

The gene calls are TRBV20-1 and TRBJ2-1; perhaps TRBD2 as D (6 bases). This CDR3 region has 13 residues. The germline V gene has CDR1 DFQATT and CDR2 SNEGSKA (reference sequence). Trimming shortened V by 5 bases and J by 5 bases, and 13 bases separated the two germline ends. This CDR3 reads CSAPGTRHNEQFF. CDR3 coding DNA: TGCAGTGCTCCCGGGACTCGACACAATGAGCAGTTCTTC.